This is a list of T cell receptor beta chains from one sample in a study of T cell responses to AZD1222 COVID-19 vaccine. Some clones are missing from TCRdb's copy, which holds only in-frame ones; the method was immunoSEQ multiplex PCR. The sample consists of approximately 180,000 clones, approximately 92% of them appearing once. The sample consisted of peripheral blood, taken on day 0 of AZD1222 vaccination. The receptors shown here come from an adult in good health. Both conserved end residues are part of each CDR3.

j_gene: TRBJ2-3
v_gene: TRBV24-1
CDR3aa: CATSGRGPGANTQYF

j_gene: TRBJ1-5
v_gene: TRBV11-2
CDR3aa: CASSFTGDQPQHF

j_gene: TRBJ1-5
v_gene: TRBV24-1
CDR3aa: CATSAGGQGQPQHF

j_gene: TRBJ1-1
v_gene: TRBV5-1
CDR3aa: CASSLNPDPNTEAFF

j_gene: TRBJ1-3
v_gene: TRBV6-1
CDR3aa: CASSGSAGPLSGNTIYF

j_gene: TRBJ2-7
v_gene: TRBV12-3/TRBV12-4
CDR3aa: CASSPGWVREQYF

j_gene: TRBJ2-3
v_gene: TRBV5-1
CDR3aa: CASSLVDSPSDTQYF

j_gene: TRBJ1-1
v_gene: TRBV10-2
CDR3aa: CASSETVGTEAFF

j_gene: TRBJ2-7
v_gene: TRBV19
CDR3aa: CASSIKQGGYEQYF

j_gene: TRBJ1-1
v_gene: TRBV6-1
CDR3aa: CASSEEGQMNTEAFF

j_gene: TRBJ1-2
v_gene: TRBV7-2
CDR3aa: CASRGAGQQSGYGYTF

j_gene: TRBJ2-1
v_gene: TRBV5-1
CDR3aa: CASRRATGISYNEQFF

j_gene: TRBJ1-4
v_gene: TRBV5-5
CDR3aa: CASSLQSATNEKLFF

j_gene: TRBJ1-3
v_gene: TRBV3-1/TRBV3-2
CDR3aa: CASSQRAGNTIYF

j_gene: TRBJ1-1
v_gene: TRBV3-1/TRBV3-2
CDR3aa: CASSHVLGAHETEAFF

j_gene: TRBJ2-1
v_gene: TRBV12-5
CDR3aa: CASGLVPAGALRGNEQFF

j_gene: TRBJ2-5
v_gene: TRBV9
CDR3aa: CASSVVTGGKEAQYF

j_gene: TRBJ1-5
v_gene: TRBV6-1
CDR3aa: CASSEGSGKSNQPQHF

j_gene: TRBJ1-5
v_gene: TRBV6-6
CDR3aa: CASSPGTGGATYLFRQPQHF

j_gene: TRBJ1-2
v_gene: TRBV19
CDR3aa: CASSAGGQVLGGYTF

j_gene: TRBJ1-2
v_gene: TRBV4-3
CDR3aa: CASSQDSVANYGYTF

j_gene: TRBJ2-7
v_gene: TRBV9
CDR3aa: CASSVEAGEQYF

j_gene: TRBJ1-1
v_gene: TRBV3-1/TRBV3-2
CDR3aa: CASRGGPRDTEAFF

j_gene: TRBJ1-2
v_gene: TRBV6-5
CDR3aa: CASSYKRSYGYTF

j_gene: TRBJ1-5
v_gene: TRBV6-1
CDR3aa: CASSDGRNQPQHF

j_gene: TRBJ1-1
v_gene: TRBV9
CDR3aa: CASRPGGANTEAFF

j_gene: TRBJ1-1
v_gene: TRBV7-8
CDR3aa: CASSPDRGWNTEAFF

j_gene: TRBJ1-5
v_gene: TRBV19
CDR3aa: CASCEVGGGNQPQHF